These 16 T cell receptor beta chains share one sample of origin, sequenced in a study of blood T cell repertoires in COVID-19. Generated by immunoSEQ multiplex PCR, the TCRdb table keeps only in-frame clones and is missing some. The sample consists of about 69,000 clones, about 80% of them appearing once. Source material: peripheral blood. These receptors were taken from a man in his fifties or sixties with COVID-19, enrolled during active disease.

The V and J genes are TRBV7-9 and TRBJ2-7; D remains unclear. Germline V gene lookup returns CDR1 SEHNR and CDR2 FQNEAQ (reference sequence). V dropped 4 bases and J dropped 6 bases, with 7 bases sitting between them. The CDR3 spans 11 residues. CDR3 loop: CASSWPGEQYF. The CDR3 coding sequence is TGTGCCAGCAGCTGGCCAGGCGAGCAGTACTTC.

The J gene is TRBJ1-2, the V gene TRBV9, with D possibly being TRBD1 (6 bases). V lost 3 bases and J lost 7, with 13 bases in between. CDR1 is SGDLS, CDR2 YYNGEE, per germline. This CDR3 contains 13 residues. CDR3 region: CASSGGGLVGYTF. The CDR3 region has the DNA TGTGCCAGCAGCGGGGGGGGCCTGGTTGGCTACACCTTC.

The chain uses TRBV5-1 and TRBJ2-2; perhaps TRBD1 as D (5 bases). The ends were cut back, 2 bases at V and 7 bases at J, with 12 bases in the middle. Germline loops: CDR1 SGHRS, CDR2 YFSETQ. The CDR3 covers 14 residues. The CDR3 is CASSLRGQDGELFF. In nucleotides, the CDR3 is TGCGCCAGCAGCTTAAGGGGCCAGGACGGGGAGCTGTTTTTT.

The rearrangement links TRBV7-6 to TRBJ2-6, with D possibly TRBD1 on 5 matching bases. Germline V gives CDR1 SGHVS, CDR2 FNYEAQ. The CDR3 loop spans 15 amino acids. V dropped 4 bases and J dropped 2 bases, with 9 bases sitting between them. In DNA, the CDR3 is TGTGCCAGCAGCTCAGGGCTACCTGGGGCCAACGTCCTGACTTTC. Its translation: CASSSGLPGANVLTF.

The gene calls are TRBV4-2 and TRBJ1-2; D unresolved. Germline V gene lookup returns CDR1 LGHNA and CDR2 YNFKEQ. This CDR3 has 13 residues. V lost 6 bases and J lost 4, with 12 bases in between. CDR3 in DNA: TGTGCCAGCAGGGAGGGCGGTAGCTATGGCTACACCTTC. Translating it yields CASREGGSYGYTF.

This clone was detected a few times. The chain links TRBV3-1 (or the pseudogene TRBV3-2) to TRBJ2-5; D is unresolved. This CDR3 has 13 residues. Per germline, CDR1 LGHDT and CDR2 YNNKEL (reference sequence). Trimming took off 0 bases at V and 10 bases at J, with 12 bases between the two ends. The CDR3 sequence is CASSQEGVLGQYF. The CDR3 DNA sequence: TGTGCCAGCAGCCAAGAGGGCGTTTTGGGCCAGTACTTC.

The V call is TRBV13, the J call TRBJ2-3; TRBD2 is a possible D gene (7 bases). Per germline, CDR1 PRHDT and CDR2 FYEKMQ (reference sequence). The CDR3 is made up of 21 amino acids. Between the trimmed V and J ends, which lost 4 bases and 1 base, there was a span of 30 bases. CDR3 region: CASSYPGRGGHRGPGTDTQYF. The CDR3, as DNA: TGTGCCAGCAGCTACCCTGGGAGGGGGGGGCATCGTGGACCGGGCACAGATACGCAGTATTTT. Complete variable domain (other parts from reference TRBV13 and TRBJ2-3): AAGVIQSPRHLIKEKRETATLKCYPIPRHDTVYWYQQGPGQDPQFLISFYEKMQSDKGSIPDRFSAQQFSDYHSELNMSSLELGDSALYFCASSYPGRGGHRGPGTDTQYFGPGTRLTVL.

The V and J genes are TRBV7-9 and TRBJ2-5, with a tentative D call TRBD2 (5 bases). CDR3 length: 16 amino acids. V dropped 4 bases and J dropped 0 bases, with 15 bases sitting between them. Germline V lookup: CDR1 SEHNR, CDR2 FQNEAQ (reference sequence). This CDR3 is CASSYGRRRYQETQYF. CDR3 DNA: TGTGCCAGCAGCTATGGCCGCCGGAGGTACCAAGAGACCCAGTACTTC.

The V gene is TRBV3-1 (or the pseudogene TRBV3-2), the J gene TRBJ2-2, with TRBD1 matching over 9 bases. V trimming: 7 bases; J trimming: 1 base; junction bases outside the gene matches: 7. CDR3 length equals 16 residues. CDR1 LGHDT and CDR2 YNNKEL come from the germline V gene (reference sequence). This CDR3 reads CASTKPGQGNTGELFF. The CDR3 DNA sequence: TGTGCCAGCACTAAACCGGGACAGGGGAACACCGGGGAGCTGTTTTTT.

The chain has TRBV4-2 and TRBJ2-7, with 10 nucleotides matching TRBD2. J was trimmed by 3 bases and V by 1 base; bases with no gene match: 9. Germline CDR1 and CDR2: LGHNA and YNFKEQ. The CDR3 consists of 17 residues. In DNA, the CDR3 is TGTGCCAGCAGCCAAGCGTCTAGCGGGGGTGCTGTCTACGAGCAGTACTTC. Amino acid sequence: CASSQASSGGAVYEQYF.

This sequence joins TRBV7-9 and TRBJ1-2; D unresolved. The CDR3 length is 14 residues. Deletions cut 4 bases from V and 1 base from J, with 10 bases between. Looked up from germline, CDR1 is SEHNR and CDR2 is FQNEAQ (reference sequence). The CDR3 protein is CASSYERGNYGYTF. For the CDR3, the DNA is TGTGCCAGCAGCTACGAGCGGGGTAACTATGGCTACACCTTC.

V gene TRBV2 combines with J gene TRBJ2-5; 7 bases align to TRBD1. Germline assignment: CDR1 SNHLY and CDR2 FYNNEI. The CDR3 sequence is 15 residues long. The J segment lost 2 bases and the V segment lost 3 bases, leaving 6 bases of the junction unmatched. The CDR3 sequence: CASSEMGQNQETQYF. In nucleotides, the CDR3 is TGTGCCAGCAGTGAGATGGGACAGAATCAAGAGACCCAGTACTTC. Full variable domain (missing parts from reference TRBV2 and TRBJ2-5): EPEVTQTPSHQVTQMGQEVILRCVPISNHLYFYWYRQILGQKVEFLVSFYNNEISEKSEIFDDQFSVERPDGSNFTLKIRSTKLEDSAMYFCASSEMGQNQETQYFGPGTRLLVL.

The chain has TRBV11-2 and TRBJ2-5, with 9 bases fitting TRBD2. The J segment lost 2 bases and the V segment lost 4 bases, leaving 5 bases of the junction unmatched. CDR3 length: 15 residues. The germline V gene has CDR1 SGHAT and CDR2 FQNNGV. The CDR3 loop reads CASSSNSGGQETQYF. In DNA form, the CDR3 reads TGTGCCAGCAGCTCCAATAGCGGGGGACAAGAGACCCAGTACTTC.

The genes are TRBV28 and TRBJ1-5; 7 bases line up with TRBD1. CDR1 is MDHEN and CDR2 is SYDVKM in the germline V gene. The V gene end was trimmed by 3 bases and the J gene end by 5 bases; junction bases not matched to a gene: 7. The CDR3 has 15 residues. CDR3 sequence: CASSLDLRGHQPQHF. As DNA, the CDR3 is TGTGCCAGCAGTTTGGACCTGAGGGGGCATCAGCCCCAGCATTTT.

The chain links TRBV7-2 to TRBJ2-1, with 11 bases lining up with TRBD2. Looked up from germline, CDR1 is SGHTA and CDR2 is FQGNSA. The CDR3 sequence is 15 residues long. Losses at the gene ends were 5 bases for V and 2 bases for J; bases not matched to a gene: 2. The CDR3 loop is CASSPTSGAYNEQFF. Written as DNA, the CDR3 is TGTGCCAGCAGCCCGACTAGCGGGGCCTACAATGAGCAGTTCTTC.

This chain's CDR3 is CAWSPGVGYEQYF. The CDR3 DNA reads TGTGCCTGGAGTCCCGGGGTTGGCTACGAGCAGTACTTC. V is TRBV30 and J is TRBJ2-7; D may be TRBD2 (5 bases). CDR1 and CDR2 from the germline V gene are GTSNPN and SVGIG (reference sequence). Trimming left V 2 bases short and J 3 bases short, with 11 bases between. The CDR3 is 13 residues long.